This record looks at one T cell receptor (beta chain) sequence and its context. This entry belongs to a study of T cell repertoires in cytomegalovirus infection. Trimming cost V 2 bases and J 5 bases, with 12 bases left between them. The CDR3 is 13 amino acids. Germline V gene sequence: CDR1 DFQATT, CDR2 SNEGSKA (reference sequence). TCRdb re-analysed the reads in MiXCR, keeping a single row per CDR3 protein. The sample yields about 740,000 distinct CDR3 sequences, 35% to 45% seen once. This sequence originates from a human donor in good health (CMV status not recorded). Some clones in this sample may be carry-over from other donors' samples. The rearrangement links TRBV20-1 to TRBJ1-2; D is uncertain. Sequenced input: PBMCs. As DNA, the CDR3 is TGCAGTGCTAGATTCGCGACGGGATATGGCTACACCTTC. The encoded protein is CSARFATGYGYTF.